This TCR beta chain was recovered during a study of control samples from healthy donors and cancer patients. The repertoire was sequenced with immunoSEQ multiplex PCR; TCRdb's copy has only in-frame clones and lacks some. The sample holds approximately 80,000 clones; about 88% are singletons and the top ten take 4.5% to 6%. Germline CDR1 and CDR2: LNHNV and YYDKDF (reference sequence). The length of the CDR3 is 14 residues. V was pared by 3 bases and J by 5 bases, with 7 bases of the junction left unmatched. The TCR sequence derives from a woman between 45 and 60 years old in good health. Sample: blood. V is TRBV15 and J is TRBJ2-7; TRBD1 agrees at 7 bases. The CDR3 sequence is CATSRGDREDEQYF. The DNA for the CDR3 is TGTGCCACCAGCAGGGGCGACAGGGAAGACGAGCAGTACTTC.